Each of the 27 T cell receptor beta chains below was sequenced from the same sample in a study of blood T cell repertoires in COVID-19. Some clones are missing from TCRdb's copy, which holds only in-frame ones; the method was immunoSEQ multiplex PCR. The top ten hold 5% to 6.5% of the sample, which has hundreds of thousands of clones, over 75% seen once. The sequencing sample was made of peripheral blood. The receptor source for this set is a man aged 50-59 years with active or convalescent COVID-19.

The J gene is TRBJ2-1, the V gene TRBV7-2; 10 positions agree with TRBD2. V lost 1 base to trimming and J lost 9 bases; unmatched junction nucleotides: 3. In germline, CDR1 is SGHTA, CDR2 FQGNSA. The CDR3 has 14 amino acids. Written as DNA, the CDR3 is TGTGCCAGCAGCTTAGAACTAGCGGGACTTGAGCAGTTCTTC. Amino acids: CASSLELAGLEQFF.

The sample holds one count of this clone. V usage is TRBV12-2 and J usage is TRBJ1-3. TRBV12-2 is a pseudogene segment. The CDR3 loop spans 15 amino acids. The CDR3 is CASRRSRGVRNTIYF. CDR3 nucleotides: TGTGCAAGTCGCCGCAGCCGGGGGGTACGAAACACCATATATTTT.

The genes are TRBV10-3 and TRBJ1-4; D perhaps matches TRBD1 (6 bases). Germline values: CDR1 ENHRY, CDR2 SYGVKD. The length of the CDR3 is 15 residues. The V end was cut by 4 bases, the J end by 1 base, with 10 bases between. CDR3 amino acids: CAISAQGQTNEKLFF. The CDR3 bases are TGTGCCATCAGTGCCCAGGGACAAACTAATGAAAAACTGTTTTTT.

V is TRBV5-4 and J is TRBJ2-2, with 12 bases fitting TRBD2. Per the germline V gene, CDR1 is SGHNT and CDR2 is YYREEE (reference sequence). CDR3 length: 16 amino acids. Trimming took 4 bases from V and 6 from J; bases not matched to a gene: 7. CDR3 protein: CASSPLASGGAGELFF. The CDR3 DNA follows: TGTGCCAGCAGCCCCCTAGCTAGCGGGGGGGCCGGGGAGCTGTTTTTT.

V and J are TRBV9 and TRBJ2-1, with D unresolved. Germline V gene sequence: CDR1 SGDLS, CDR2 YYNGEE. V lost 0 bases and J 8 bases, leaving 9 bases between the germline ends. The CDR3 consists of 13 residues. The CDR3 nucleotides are TGTGCCAGCAGCGTAGGAGGTCTACATGAGCAGTTCTTC. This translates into CASSVGGLHEQFF.

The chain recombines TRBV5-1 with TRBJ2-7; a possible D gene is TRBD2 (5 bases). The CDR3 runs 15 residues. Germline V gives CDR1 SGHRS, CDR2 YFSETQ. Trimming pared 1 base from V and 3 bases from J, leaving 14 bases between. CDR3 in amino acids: CASSLSSGEIYEQYF. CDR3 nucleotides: TGCGCCAGCAGCTTGTCTTCCGGGGAGATCTACGAGCAGTACTTC.

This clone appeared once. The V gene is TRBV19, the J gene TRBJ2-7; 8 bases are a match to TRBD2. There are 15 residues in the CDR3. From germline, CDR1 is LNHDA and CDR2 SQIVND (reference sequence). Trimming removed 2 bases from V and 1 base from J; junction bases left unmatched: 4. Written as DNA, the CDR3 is TGTGCCAGTAGTATACAGCCTAGCGGGTCCTACGAGCAGTACTTC. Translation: CASSIQPSGSYEQYF.

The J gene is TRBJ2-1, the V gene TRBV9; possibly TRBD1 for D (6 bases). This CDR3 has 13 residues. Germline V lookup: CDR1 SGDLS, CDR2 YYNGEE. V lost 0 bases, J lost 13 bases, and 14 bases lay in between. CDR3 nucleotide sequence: TGTGCCAGCAGCGTAGAAGTCAGGGGTCGACAGTTCTTC. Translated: CASSVEVRGRQFF.

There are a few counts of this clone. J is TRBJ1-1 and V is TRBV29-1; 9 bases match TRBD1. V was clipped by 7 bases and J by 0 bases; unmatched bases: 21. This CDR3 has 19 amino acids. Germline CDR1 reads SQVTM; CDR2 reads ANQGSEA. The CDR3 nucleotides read TGCAGCGAGGTAACCTACGGACAGGGGATCAGGTCGGTGAACACTGAAGCTTTCTTT. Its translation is CSEVTYGQGIRSVNTEAFF.

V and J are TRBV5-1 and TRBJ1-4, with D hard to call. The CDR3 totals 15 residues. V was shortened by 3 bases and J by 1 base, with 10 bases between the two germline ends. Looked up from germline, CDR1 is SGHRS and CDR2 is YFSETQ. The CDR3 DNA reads TGCGCCAGCAGCTACGGACGGGAAACTAATGAAAAACTGTTTTTT. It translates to CASSYGRETNEKLFF.

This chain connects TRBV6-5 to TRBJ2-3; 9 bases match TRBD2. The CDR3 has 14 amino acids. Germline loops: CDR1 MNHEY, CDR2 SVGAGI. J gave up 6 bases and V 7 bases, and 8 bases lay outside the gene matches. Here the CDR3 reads CASTRTSDGDTQYF. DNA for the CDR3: TGTGCCAGCACAAGGACTAGCGATGGGGATACGCAGTATTTT.

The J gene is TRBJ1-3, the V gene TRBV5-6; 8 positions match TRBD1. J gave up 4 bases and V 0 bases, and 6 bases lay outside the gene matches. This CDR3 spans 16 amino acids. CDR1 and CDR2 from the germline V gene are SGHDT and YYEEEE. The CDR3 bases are TGTGCCAGCAGCTTGGCGGGACAGGTTAGAGGAAACACCATATATTTT. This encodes CASSLAGQVRGNTIYF.

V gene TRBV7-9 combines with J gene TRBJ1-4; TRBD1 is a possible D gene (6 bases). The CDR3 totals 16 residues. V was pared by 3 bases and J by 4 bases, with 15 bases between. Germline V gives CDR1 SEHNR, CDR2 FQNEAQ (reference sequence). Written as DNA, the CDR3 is TGTGCCAGCAGCTTGGGTACGACAGGAGGTAATGAAAAACTGTTTTTT. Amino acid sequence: CASSLGTTGGNEKLFF.

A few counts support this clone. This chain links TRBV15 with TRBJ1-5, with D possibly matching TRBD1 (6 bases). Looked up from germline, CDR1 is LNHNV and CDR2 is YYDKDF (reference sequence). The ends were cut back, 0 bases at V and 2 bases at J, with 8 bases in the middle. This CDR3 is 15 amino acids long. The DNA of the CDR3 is TGTGCCACCAGCAGAGATAGACAGGGCAATCAGCCCCAGCATTTT. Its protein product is CATSRDRQGNQPQHF.

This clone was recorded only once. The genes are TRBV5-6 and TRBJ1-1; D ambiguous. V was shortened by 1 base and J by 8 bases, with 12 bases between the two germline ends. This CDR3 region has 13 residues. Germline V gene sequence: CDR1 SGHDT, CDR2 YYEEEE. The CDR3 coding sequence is TGTGCCAGCAGCTTGCCTCCGTCGGGGGAAGCTTTCTTT. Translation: CASSLPPSGEAFF. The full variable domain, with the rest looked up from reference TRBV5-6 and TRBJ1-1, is DAGVTQSPTHLIKTRGQQVTLRCSPKSGHDTVSWYQQALGQGPQFIFQYYEEEERQRGNFPDRFSGHQFPNYSSELNVNALLLGDSALYLCASSLPPSGEAFFGQGTRLTVV.

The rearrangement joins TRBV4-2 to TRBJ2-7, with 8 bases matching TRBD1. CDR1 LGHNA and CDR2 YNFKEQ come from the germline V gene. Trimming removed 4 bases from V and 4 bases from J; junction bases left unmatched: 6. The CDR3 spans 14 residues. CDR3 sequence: CASSLGGQEYEQYF. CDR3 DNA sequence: TGTGCCAGCAGCCTGGGGGGACAGGAATACGAGCAGTACTTC.

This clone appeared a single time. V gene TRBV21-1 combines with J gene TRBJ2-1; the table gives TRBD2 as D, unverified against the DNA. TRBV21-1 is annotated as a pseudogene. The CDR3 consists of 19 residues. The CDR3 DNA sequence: TGTGCCAGCAGCAAAGGCTGGCGGGCTCGTAAAAACTCCTACAATGAGCAGTTCTTC. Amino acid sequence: CASSKGWRARKNSYNEQFF.

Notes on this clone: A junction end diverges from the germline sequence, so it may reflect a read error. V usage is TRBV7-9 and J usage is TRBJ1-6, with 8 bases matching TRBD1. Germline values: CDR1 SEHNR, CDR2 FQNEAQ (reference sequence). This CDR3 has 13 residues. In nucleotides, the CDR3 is TGTGCCAGCAGCCCAGGACAGGGAGGAACCGCCCTCTTT. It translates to CASSPGQGGTALF.

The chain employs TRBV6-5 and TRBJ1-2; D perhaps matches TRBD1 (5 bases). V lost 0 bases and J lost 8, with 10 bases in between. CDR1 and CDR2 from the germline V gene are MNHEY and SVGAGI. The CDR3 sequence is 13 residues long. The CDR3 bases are TGTGCCAGCAGTTACTCGGAGGGGAACGGCTACACCTTC. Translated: CASSYSEGNGYTF.

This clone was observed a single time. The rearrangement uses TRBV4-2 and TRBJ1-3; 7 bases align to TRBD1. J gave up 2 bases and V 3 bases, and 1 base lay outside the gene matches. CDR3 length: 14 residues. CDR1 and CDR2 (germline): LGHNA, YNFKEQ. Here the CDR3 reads CASSQGQTGNTIYF. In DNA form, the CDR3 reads TGTGCCAGCAGCCAGGGACAGACTGGAAACACCATATATTTT.

The CDR3 loop reads CASRTGLAGGWGEQFF. DNA of the CDR3: TGTGCCAGCAGAACGGGACTAGCGGGAGGTTGGGGTGAGCAGTTCTTC. The chain carries TRBV13 and TRBJ2-1; TRBD2 matches 15 bases. The CDR3 runs 16 residues. Germline V lookup: CDR1 PRHDT, CDR2 FYEKMQ (reference sequence). V trimming: 6 bases; J trimming: 9 bases; junction bases outside the gene matches: 9.

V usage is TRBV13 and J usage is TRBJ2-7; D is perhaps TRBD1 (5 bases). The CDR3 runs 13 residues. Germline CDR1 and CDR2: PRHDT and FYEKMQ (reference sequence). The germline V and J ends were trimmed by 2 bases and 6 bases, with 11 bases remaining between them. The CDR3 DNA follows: TGTGCCAGCAGCTTAAGGGGTTTCCTCGAGCAGTACTTC. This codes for CASSLRGFLEQYF.

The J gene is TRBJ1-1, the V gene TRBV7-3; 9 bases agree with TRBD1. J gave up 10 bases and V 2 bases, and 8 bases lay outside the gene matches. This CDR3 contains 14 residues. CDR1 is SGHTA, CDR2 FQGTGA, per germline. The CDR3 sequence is CASSLERGTGPAFF. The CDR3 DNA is TGTGCCAGCAGCTTAGAAAGGGGGACAGGGCCAGCTTTCTTT.

CDR3 residues: CASSMGGTGPLWGGRAYEQFF. CDR3 nucleotide sequence: TGTGCCAGTAGTATGGGCGGGACAGGGCCTTTGTGGGGCGGGAGGGCCTATGAGCAGTTCTTC. The chain has TRBV19 and TRBJ2-1, with D perhaps given as TRBD1 or TRBD2 (9 bases each). V was trimmed by 3 bases and J by 8 bases, leaving 35 bases between them. CDR3 length: 21 amino acids. Germline CDR1 LNHDA, CDR2 SQIVND (reference sequence).

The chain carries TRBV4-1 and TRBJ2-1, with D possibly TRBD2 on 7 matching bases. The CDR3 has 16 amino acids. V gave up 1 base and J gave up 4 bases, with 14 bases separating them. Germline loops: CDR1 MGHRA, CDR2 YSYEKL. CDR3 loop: CASSQVVGGAYNEQFF. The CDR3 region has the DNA TGCGCCAGCAGCCAAGTAGTAGGGGGGGCATACAATGAGCAGTTCTTC.

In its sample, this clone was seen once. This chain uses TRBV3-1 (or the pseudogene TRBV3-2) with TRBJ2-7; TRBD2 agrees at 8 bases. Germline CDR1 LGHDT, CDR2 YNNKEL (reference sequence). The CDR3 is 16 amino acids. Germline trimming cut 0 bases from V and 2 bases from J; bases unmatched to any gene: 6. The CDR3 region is CASSQEALAATYEQYF. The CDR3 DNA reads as TGTGCCAGCAGCCAAGAGGCACTAGCGGCGACCTACGAGCAGTACTTC.

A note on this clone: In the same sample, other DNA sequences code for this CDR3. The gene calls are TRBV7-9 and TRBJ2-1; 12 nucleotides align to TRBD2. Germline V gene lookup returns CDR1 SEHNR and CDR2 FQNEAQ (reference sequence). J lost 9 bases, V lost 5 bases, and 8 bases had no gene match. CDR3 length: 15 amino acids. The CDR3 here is CASSLLAGGPGEQFF. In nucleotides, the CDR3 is TGTGCCAGCAGCCTTCTAGCGGGAGGGCCAGGTGAGCAGTTCTTC. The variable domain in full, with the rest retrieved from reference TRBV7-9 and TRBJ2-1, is DTGVSQNPRHKITKRGQNVTFRCDPISEHNRLYWYRQTLGQGPEFLTYFQNEAQLEKSRLLSDRFSAERPKGSFSTLEIQRTEQGDSAMYLCASSLLAGGPGEQFFGPGTRLTVL.